This entry concerns a single T cell receptor (beta chain). Study processing details: By means of reference gene primer amplification, nucleated cell counts were estimated. The repertoire was sequenced with immunoSEQ multiplex PCR; TCRdb's copy has only in-frame clones and lacks some. From that table come the V and J calls and clone size; the DNA was used to work out D and trimming. The sample records roughly 210,000 clones, roughly nine tenths being singletons. The length of the CDR3 is 15 residues. CDR1 and CDR2 from the germline V gene are SNHLY and FYNNEI. After removal of 2 bases from V and 3 bases from J, the junction contained 5 bases not matched to a gene. These data are taken from a study of blood T cell repertoires in COVID-19. Study context: The samples span acute and convalescent COVID-19 from the United States, Italy and Spain. PBMCs, B-cell-depleted T cells, or T cells were the source of the cDNA or gDNA that made up the material.

This clonotype originated in a man between 65 and 85 years old with acute or convalescent COVID-19. The V gene is TRBV2, the J gene TRBJ2-7, with TRBD2 matching 9 bases. Material: peripheral blood. The CDR3 spells CASSELGREGYEQYF. In DNA, the CDR3 is TGTGCCAGCAGTGAACTAGGGCGGGAGGGCTACGAGCAGTACTTC.